One and the same sample provided the 25 T cell receptor beta chains below, sequenced in a study of cytomegalovirus exposure and HLA in healthy donors. PCR primers comprised 60 Vbeta and 13 Jbeta primers. Clones were read by immunoSEQ multiplex PCR, and TCRdb kept only the in-frame ones, dropping some. The profile shows about 120,000 clones, roughly 80% of them singletons. Sequencing input: PBMCs. Receptors originate from a female donor in good health and CMV-seronegative.

V gene TRBV7-3 combines with J gene TRBJ1-1, with D unclear. The CDR3 contains 13 residues. V lost 2 bases to trimming and J lost 1 base, with 5 bases between them. Per germline, CDR1 SGHTA and CDR2 FQGTGA. For the CDR3, the DNA is TGTGCCAGCAGCTTAGGCAGGAACACTGAAGCTTTCTTT. Its translation: CASSLGRNTEAFF.

The chain is built from TRBV10-3 and TRBJ2-1; TRBD2 agrees at 10 bases. In germline, CDR1 is ENHRY, CDR2 SYGVKD. J gave up 6 bases and V 9 bases, and 8 bases lay outside the gene matches. The CDR3 runs to 14 residues. CDR3 nucleotides: TGTGCCATATCAGCGGGGGGGCGGAGCAATGAGCAGTTCTTC. The encoded protein is CAISAGGRSNEQFF.

This clone was recorded once. The chain recombines TRBV5-1 with TRBJ2-1; 10 bases match TRBD2. J lost 4 bases, V lost 5 bases, and 12 bases had no gene match. Germline-derived CDR1 and CDR2 are SGHRS and YFSETQ. CDR3 size: 17 residues. CDR3 loop: CASRRKTGTSDYNEQFF. In nucleotides, the CDR3 is TGCGCCAGCAGGCGAAAGACCGGGACTAGCGATTACAATGAGCAGTTCTTC.

The chain is built from TRBV5-1 and TRBJ2-7; D may be TRBD2 (6 bases). Germline CDR1 SGHRS, CDR2 YFSETQ. The CDR3 is 16 residues long. V was cut by 4 bases and J by 3 bases, with 20 bases left in between. CDR3 sequence: CASSLNNRGSVYEQYF. As DNA, the CDR3 is TGCGCCAGCAGCCTGAATAACCGGGGGTCCGTCTACGAGCAGTACTTC.

This chain links TRBV11-2 with TRBJ2-5; TRBD1 matches 8 bases. This CDR3 region has 14 residues. Per the germline V gene, CDR1 is SGHAT and CDR2 is FQNNGV. Unmatched junction bases numbered 7, after V lost 5 bases and J lost 5 bases. DNA of the CDR3: TGTGCCAGCAGCATCCAGGGGGCCCGGGAGACCCAGTACTTC. It translates to CASSIQGARETQYF.

The chain is built from TRBV4-3 and TRBJ1-2; TRBD1 might be the D (5 bases). Germline V CDR1 and CDR2: LGHNA, YSLEER. V lost 2 bases, J lost 6 bases, and 19 bases lay in between. This CDR3 region has 16 residues. CDR3 sequence reads: CASSQFYPGVLDGYTF. The CDR3 DNA sequence: TGCGCCAGCAGCCAATTTTACCCGGGGGTCTTGGATGGCTACACCTTC.

This clone was recorded once. This chain joins TRBV6-5 and TRBJ1-5; 7 bases align to TRBD1. Germline V lookup: CDR1 MNHEY, CDR2 SVGAGI. The V segment lost 6 bases and the J segment 3 bases; nucleotides outside the gene matches: 8. The CDR3 has 15 amino acids. The CDR3 is CASSPITGVNQPQHF. DNA of the CDR3: TGTGCCAGCAGCCCTATTACAGGGGTCAATCAGCCCCAGCATTTT.

The chain is built from TRBV30 and TRBJ2-1; 9 bases line up with TRBD1. Germline loops: CDR1 GTSNPN, CDR2 SVGIG (reference sequence). The CDR3 loop spans 14 amino acids. The V gene end was trimmed by 2 bases and the J gene end by 12 bases; junction bases not matched to a gene: 11. This CDR3 reads CAWSPRDRVLAQFF. The CDR3 region has the DNA TGTGCCTGGAGTCCCCGGGACAGGGTTTTGGCGCAGTTCTTC.

The J gene is TRBJ2-5, the V gene TRBV9, with 12 positions matching TRBD2. CDR1 and CDR2 (germline): SGDLS, YYNGEE. The V segment lost 3 bases and the J segment 5 bases; nucleotides outside the gene matches: 2. This CDR3 has 14 amino acids. CDR3 loop: CASSDGTSGETQYF. DNA for the CDR3: TGTGCCAGCAGCGATGGGACTAGCGGGGAGACCCAGTACTTC.

This chain uses TRBV7-9 with TRBJ2-1; the D gene is possibly TRBD2 (6 bases). The CDR3 totals 15 residues. V was pared by 3 bases and J by 1 base, with 10 bases between. Germline V lookup: CDR1 SEHNR, CDR2 FQNEAQ (reference sequence). The CDR3 nucleotides are TGTGCCAGCAGCTTGGAGGGCTTTTCCTACAATGAGCAGTTCTTC. Protein product: CASSLEGFSYNEQFF.

The genes are TRBV2 and TRBJ1-2; TRBD1 aligns across 9 bases. The trim removed 5 bases at V and 13 bases at J, leaving 8 bases unmatched. CDR1 is SNHLY and CDR2 is FYNNEI in the germline V gene. This CDR3 is built from 12 residues. CDR3 loop: CASSPGQGSCTF. The DNA of the CDR3 is TGTGCCAGCAGTCCGGGACAGGGAAGTTGCACCTTC.

This chain uses TRBV11-2 with TRBJ2-7, with TRBD1 identical over 7 bases. V trimming: 4 bases; J trimming: 2 bases; junction bases outside the gene matches: 11. The germline V gene encodes CDR1 SGHAT and CDR2 FQNNGV. The CDR3 length is 16 residues. The CDR3 spells CASSSRDSISPYEQYF. The CDR3 nucleotides read TGTGCCAGCAGCTCAAGGGACAGCATATCTCCCTACGAGCAGTACTTC.

This clone was counted only a few times. The gene calls are TRBV15 and TRBJ2-5; D remains unclear. Per the germline V gene, CDR1 is LNHNV and CDR2 is YYDKDF (reference sequence). Trimming shortened V by 0 bases and J by 2 bases, and 7 bases separated the two germline ends. CDR3 length: 14 amino acids. CDR3 loop: CATSRDLTQETQYF. The DNA of the CDR3 is TGTGCCACCAGCAGAGATTTAACACAAGAGACCCAGTACTTC.

The chain has TRBV7-9 and TRBJ1-4; TRBD1 is a possible D gene (6 bases). CDR3 length: 16 amino acids. Trimming cost V 3 bases and J 5 bases, with 16 bases left between them. Germline-derived CDR1 and CDR2 are SEHNR and FQNEAQ (reference sequence). CDR3 sequence (DNA): TGTGCCAGCAGCTTGGGGGCCACACTACTAAATGAAAAACTGTTTTTT. It specifies CASSLGATLLNEKLFF. Full variable domain (rest looked up from reference TRBV7-9 and TRBJ1-4): DTGVSQNPRHKITKRGQNVTFRCDPISEHNRLYWYRQTLGQGPEFLTYFQNEAQLEKSRLLSDRFSAERPKGSFSTLEIQRTEQGDSAMYLCASSLGATLLNEKLFFGSGTQLSVL.

This chain links TRBV13 with TRBJ2-5; maybe TRBD1 (5 bases). The DNA matches TRBJ2-7 better at its end, which makes the J call doubtful. The CDR3 has 14 amino acids. In germline, CDR1 is PRHDT, CDR2 FYEKMQ (reference sequence). CDR3 in amino acids: CASSQRQSSYEQYF. In DNA, the CDR3 is TGTGCCAGCAGCCAAAGACAGAGCTCCTACGAGCAGTACTTC.

The chain recombines TRBV27 with TRBJ1-4, with D unresolved. Trimming took off 3 bases at V and 5 bases at J, with 10 bases between the two ends. Germline assignment: CDR1 MNHEY and CDR2 SMNVEV (reference sequence). This CDR3 is built from 14 residues. For the CDR3, the DNA is TGTGCCAGCAGTTTTCGAGCACCCAATGAAAAACTGTTTTTT. It yields the protein CASSFRAPNEKLFF. The complete variable domain, with remaining parts taken from reference TRBV27 and TRBJ1-4, reads EAQVTQNPRYLITVTGKKLTVTCSQNMNHEYMSWYRQDPGLGLRQIYYSMNVEVTDKGDVPEGYKVSRKEKRNFPLILESPSPNQTSLYFCASSFRAPNEKLFFGSGTQLSVL.

V and J are TRBV30 and TRBJ1-1, with D possibly being TRBD1 (5 bases). Germline V gives CDR1 GTSNPN, CDR2 SVGIG (reference sequence). The CDR3 length is 12 residues. V was shortened by 6 bases and J by 4 bases, with 12 bases between the two germline ends. CDR3 coding DNA: TGTGCCTGCGGCAGGGTCGGCACTGAAGCTTTCTTT. Its protein product is CACGRVGTEAFF.

J is TRBJ2-1 and V is TRBV18; perhaps TRBD2 as D (7 bases). The V and J ends lost 6 bases and 5 bases respectively, with 20 bases between them. The germline CDR1 and CDR2 sequences are KGHSH and LQKENI. The CDR3 is 16 residues long. Here the CDR3 reads CASSPGRDIPHNEQFF. DNA for the CDR3: TGTGCCAGCTCTCCTGGGAGGGACATCCCTCACAATGAGCAGTTCTTC. Filled out from reference TRBV18 and TRBJ2-1, the complete variable domain reads NAGVMQNPRHLVRRRGQEARLRCSPMKGHSHVYWYRQLPEEGLKFMVYLQKENIIDESGMPKERFSAEFPKEGPSILRIQQVVRGDSAAYFCASSPGRDIPHNEQFFGPGTRLTVL.

On this clone: Its ends do not fully match the called genes, so a read error is possible. The chain couples TRBV6-5 to TRBJ2-7; 11 bases fit TRBD1. Germline assignment: CDR1 MNHEY and CDR2 SVGAGI. CDR3 length equals 15 residues. In DNA form, the CDR3 reads TGTGCCGGCAGTTCCAGGACAGGGGGCCCCTACGAGCAGTACTTC. Residues: CAGSSRTGGPYEQYF.

The V and J genes are TRBV28 and TRBJ2-1; 10 bases line up with TRBD2. The CDR3 sequence is 14 residues long. In germline, CDR1 is MDHEN, CDR2 SYDVKM. The V segment lost 10 bases and the J segment 1 base; nucleotides outside the gene matches: 4. CDR3 nucleotide sequence: TGTGCCACCCGAGCGGGGGGGTCCTACAATGAGCAGTTCTTC. Protein sequence: CATRAGGSYNEQFF.

There are a few counts of this clone. The rearrangement uses TRBV9 and TRBJ1-4, with D hard to call. CDR3 length: 15 amino acids. The ends were cut back, 6 bases at V and 7 bases at J, with 19 bases in the middle. The germline V gene encodes CDR1 SGDLS and CDR2 YYNGEE. The CDR3 nucleotides read TGTGCCAGCACCGTTACCGGGATAGACGGTGAAAAACTGTTTTTT. Its protein product is CASTVTGIDGEKLFF. Complete variable domain (other parts from reference TRBV9 and TRBJ1-4): DSGVTQTPKHLITATGQRVTLRCSPRSGDLSVYWYQQSLDQGLQFLIQYYNGEERAKGNILERFSAQQFPDLHSELNLSSLELGDSALYFCASTVTGIDGEKLFFGSGTQLSVL.

This clone is a singleton in its sample. This sequence joins TRBV6-6 and TRBJ1-2; D might be TRBD1 (5 bases). The CDR3 runs 15 residues. Germline values: CDR1 MNHNY, CDR2 SVGAGI (reference sequence). V was cut by 6 bases and J by 1 base, with 15 bases left in between. For the CDR3, the DNA is TGTGCCAGCAGCCCGGGGGGAGCCTTTAACTATGGCTACACCTTC. Amino acid sequence: CASSPGGAFNYGYTF.

The rearrangement uses TRBV4-3 and TRBJ1-1, with D perhaps TRBD1 (5 bases). The V end was cut by 1 base, the J end by 3 bases, with 24 bases between. CDR3 length: 19 amino acids. The V gene's germline CDR1 is LGHNA and CDR2 YSLEER. The CDR3 coding sequence is TGCGCCAGCAGCCAAGGGGTCGGGGTGGGAGGGGTTTACGACACTGAAGCTTTCTTT. Its protein product is CASSQGVGVGGVYDTEAFF.

A word on this clone: The same CDR3 arises from other DNA sequences in this sample as well. The chain uses TRBV30 and TRBJ2-6, with D perhaps TRBD1 (5 bases). This CDR3 is 14 amino acids long. Germline assignment: CDR1 GTSNPN and CDR2 SVGIG (reference sequence). Trimming took off 1 base at V and 4 bases at J, with 8 bases between the two ends. The CDR3 nucleotides read TGTGCCTGGAGTGCTGGGGCAGGGGCCAACGTCCTGACTTTC. Translation: CAWSAGAGANVLTF. Full variable domain (rest looked up from reference TRBV30 and TRBJ2-6): SQTIHQWPATLVQPVGSPLSLECTVEGTSNPNLYWYRQAAGRGLQLLFYSVGIGQISSEVPQNLSASRPQDRQFILSSKKLLLSDSGFYLCAWSAGAGANVLTFGAGSRLTVL.

As DNA, the CDR3 is TGTGCCAGCAGCCCCCCTTCCGATACGCAGTATTTT. It yields the protein CASSPPSDTQYF. This chain joins TRBV6-5 and TRBJ2-3; D ambiguous. This CDR3 has 12 residues. The V gene's germline CDR1 is MNHEY and CDR2 SVGAGI. Trimming pared 6 bases from V and 6 bases from J, leaving 10 bases between.